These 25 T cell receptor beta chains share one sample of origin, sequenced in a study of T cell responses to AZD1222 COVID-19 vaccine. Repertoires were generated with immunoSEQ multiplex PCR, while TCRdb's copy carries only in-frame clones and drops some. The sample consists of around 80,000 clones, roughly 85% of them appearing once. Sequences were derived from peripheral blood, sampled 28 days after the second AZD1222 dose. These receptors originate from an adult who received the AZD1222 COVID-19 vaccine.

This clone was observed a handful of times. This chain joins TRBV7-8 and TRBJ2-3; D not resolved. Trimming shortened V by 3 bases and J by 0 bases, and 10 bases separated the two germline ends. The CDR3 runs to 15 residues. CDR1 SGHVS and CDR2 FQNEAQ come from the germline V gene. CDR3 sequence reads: CASSLVGYSTDTQYF. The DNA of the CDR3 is TGTGCCAGCAGCTTGGTAGGCTATAGCACAGATACGCAGTATTTT.

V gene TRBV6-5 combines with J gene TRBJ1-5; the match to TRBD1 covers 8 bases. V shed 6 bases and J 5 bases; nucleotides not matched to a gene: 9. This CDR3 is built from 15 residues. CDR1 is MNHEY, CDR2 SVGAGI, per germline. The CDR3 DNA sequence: TGTGCCAGCAGCCGAACAGGGGGGAACCATCAGCCCCAGCATTTT. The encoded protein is CASSRTGGNHQPQHF.

CDR3 loop: CASSWTGYNSPLHF. The CDR3 DNA follows: TGTGCCAGCAGTTGGACAGGCTATAATTCACCCCTCCACTTT. This rearrangement joins TRBV7-8 to TRBJ1-6; 7 nucleotides match TRBD1. Germline assignment: CDR1 SGHVS and CDR2 FQNEAQ. V gave up 6 bases and J gave up 3 bases; unmatched junction bases: 2. The length of the CDR3 is 14 residues.

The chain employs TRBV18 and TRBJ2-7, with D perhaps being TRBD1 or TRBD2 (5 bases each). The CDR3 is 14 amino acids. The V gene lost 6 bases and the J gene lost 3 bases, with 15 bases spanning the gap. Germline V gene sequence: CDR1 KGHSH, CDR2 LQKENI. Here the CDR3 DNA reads TGTGCCAGCTCCCAAAGCCAGGGAGTCTACGAGCAGTACTTC. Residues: CASSQSQGVYEQYF.

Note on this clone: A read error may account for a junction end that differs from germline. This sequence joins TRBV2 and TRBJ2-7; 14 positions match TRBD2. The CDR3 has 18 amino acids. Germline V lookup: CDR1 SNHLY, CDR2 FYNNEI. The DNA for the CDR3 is TGTGCCAGCACTTCCGGGACTAGCGGGGGAAGGGCCTCCCACGAGCAGTACTTC. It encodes CASTSGTSGGRASHEQYF. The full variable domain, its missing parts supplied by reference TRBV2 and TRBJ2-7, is EPEVTQTPSHQVTQMGQEVILRCVPISNHLYFYWYRQILGQKVEFLVSFYNNEISEKSEIFDDQFSVERPDGSNFTLKIRSTKLEDSAMYFCASTSGTSGGRASHEQYFGPGTRLTVT.

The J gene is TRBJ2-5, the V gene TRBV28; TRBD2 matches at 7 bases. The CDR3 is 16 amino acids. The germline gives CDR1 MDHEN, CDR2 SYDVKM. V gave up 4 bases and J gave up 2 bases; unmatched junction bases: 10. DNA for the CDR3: TGTGCCAGCAGTTCCCTCCTGGTACTAGCGCAAGAGACCCAGTACTTC. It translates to CASSSLLVLAQETQYF. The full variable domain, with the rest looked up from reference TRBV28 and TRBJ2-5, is DVKVTQSSRYLVKRTGEKVFLECVQDMDHENMFWYRQDPGLGLRLIYFSYDVKMKEKGDIPEGYSVSREKKERFSLILESASTNQTSMYLCASSSLLVLAQETQYFGPGTRLLVL.

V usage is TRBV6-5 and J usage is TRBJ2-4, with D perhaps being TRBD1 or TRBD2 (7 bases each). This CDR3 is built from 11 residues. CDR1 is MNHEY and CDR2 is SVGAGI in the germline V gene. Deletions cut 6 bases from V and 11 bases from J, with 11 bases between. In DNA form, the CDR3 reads TGTGCCAGCAGGACAGGGAGGGTTCAGTACTTC. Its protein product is CASRTGRVQYF.

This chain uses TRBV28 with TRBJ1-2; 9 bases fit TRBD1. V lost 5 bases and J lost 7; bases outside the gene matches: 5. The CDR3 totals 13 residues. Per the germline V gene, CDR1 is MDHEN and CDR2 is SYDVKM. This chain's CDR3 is CASSARQGGGYTF. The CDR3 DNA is TGTGCCAGCAGTGCCCGACAGGGGGGTGGCTACACCTTC.

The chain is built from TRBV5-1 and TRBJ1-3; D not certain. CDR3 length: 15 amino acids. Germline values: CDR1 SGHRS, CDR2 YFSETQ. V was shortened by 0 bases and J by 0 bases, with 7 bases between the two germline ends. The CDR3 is CASSLAGNSGNTIYF. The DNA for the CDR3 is TGCGCCAGCAGCTTGGCTGGCAACTCTGGAAACACCATATATTTT.

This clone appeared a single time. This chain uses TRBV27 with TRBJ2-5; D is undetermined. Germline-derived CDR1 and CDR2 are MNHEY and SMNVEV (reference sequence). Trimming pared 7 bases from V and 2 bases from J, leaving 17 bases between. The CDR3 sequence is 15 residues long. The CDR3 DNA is TGTGCCAGCAAACGTCGACAAGTTTCTCAAGAGACCCAGTACTTC. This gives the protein CASKRRQVSQETQYF.

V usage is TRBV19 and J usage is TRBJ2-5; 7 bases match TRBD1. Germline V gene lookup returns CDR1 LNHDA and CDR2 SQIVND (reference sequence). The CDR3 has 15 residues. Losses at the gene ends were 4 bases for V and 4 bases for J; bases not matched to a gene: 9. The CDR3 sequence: CASSRNAQGIETQYF. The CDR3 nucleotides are TGTGCCAGTAGTAGAAATGCACAGGGGATAGAGACCCAGTACTTC. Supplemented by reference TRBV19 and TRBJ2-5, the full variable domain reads DGGITQSPKYLFRKEGQNVTLSCEQNLNHDAMYWYRQDPGQGLRLIYYSQIVNDFQKGDIAEGYSVSREKKESFPLTVTSAQKNPTAFYLCASSRNAQGIETQYFGPGTRLLVL.

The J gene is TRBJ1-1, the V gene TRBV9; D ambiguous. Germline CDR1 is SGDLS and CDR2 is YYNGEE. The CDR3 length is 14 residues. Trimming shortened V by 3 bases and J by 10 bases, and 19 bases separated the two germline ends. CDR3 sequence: CASSASWTPEGAFF. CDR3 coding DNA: TGTGCCAGCAGCGCCAGTTGGACGCCGGAGGGAGCTTTCTTT. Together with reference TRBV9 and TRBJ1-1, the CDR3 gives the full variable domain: DSGVTQTPKHLITATGQRVTLRCSPRSGDLSVYWYQQSLDQGLQFLIQYYNGEERAKGNILERFSAQQFPDLHSELNLSSLELGDSALYFCASSASWTPEGAFFGQGTRLTVV.

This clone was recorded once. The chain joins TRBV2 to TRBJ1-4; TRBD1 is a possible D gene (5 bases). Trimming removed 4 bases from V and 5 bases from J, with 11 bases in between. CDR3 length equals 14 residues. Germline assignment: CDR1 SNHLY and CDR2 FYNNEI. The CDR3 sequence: CASSGYDRNEKLFF. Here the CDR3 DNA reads TGTGCCAGCAGTGGGTATGACAGAAATGAAAAACTGTTTTTT.

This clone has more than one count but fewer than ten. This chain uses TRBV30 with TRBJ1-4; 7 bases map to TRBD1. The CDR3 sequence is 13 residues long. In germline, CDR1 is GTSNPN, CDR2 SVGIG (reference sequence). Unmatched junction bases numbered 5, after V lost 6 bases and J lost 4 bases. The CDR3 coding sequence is TGTGCCTGTAACAGGGGCGGTAATGAAAAACTGTTTTTT. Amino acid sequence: CACNRGGNEKLFF. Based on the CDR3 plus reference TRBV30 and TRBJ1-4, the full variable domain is SQTIHQWPATLVQPVGSPLSLECTVEGTSNPNLYWYRQAAGRGLQLLFYSVGIGQISSEVPQNLSASRPQDRQFILSSKKLLLSDSGFYLCACNRGGNEKLFFGSGTQLSVL.

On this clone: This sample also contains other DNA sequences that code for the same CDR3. The CDR3 coding sequence is TGTGCCAGCTCACCACCGGGGCGGGAGACCCAGTACTTC. It is translated as CASSPPGRETQYF. The gene calls are TRBV18 and TRBJ2-5, with TRBD1 as a possible D gene (5 bases). The V and J ends lost 0 bases and 5 bases respectively, with 7 bases between them. The CDR3 covers 13 residues. Germline CDR1 reads KGHSH; CDR2 reads LQKENI.

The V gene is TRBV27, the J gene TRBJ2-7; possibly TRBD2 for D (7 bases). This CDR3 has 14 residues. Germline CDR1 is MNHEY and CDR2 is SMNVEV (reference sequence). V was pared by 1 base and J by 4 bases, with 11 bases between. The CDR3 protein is CASSLWGGAYEQYF. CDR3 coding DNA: TGTGCCAGCAGTTTATGGGGGGGGGCTTACGAGCAGTACTTC.

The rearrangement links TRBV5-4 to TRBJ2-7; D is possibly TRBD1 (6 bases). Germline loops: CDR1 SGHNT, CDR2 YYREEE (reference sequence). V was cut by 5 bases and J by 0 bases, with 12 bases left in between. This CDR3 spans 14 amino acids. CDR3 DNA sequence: TGTGCCAGCAGGCGACAGGATTACTCCTACGAGCAGTACTTC. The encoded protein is CASRRQDYSYEQYF.

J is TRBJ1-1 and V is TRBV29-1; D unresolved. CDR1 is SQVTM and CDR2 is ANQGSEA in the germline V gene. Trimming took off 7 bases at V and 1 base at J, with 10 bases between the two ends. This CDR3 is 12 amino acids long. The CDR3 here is CSAIRSNTEAFF. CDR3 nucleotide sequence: TGCAGCGCCATAAGATCGAACACTGAAGCTTTCTTT.

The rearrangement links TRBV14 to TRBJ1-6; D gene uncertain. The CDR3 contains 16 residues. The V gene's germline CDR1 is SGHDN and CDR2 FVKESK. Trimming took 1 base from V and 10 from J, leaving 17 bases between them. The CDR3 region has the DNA TGTGCCAGCAGCCAAGGAGGCTTAGTTTATCCCTCACCCCTCCACTTT. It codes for CASSQGGLVYPSPLHF. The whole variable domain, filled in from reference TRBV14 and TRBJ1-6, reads EAGVTQFPSHSVIEKGQTVTLRCDPISGHDNLYWYRRVMGKEIKFLLHFVKESKQDESGMPNNRFLAERTGGTYSTLKVQPAELEDSGVYFCASSQGGLVYPSPLHFGNGTRLTVT.

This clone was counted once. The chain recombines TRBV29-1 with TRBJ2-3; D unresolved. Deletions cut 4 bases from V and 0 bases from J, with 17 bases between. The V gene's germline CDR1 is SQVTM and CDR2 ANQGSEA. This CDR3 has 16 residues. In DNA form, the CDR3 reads TGCAGCGTTGGAGAGCCTACAAGTTCTAGCACAGATACGCAGTATTTT. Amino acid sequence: CSVGEPTSSSTDTQYF.

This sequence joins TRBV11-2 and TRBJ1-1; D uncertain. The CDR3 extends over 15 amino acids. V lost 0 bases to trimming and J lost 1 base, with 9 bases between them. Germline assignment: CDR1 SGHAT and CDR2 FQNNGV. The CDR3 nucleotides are TGTGCCAGCAGCTTAGATGACCCGTCGAACACTGAAGCTTTCTTT. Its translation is CASSLDDPSNTEAFF.

CDR3 in DNA: TGTGCCAGCTCACCCTCTGGGGAAAGCAATCAGCCCCAGCATTTT. The encoded protein is CASSPSGESNQPQHF. The J gene is TRBJ1-5, the V gene TRBV18; D is uncertain. V was shortened by 3 bases and J by 1 base, with 10 bases between the two germline ends. The CDR3 has 15 amino acids. Germline V gives CDR1 KGHSH, CDR2 LQKENI. The whole variable domain, filled in from reference TRBV18 and TRBJ1-5, reads NAGVMQNPRHLVRRRGQEARLRCSPMKGHSHVYWYRQLPEEGLKFMVYLQKENIIDESGMPKERFSAEFPKEGPSILRIQQVVRGDSAAYFCASSPSGESNQPQHFGDGTRLSIL.

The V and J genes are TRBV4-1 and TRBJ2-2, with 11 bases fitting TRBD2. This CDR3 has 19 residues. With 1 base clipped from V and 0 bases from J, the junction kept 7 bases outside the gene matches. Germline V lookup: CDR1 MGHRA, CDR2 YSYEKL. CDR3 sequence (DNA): TGCGCCAGCAGCCAAGGGCGACTAGCGGGGATATCGAACACCGGGGAGCTGTTTTTT. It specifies CASSQGRLAGISNTGELFF.

Here the CDR3 reads CASSWRGRETQYF. CDR3 in DNA: TGTGCCAGCAGTTGGCGGGGGCGAGAGACCCAGTACTTC. V and J are TRBV12-3 or TRBV12-4 and TRBJ2-5; D may be TRBD2 (7 bases). The V gene lost 4 bases and the J gene lost 4 bases, with 10 bases spanning the gap. The CDR3 has 13 amino acids.

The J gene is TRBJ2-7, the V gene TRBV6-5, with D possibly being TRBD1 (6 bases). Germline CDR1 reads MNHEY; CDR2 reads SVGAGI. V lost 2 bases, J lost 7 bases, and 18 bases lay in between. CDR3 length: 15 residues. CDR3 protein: CASSYPGPTGKEQYF. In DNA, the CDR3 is TGTGCCAGCAGTTACCCAGGGCCTACAGGGAAGGAGCAGTACTTC.